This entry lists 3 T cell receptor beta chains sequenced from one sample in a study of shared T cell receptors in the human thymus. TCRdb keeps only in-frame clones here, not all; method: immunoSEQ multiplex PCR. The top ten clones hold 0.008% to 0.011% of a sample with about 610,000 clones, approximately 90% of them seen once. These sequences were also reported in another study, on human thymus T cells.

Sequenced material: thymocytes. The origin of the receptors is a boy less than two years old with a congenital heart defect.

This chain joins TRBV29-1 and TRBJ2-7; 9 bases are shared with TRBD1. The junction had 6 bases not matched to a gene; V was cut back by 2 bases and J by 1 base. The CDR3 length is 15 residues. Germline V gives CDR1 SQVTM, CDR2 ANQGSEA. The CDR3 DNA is TGCAGCGTTGAACAGGACAGGGGCTATTCCTACGAGCAGTACTTC. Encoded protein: CSVEQDRGYSYEQYF.

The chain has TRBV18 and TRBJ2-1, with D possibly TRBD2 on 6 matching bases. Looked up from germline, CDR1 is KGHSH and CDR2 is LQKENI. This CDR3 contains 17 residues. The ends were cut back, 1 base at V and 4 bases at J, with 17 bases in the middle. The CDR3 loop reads CASSPLAGTAHYNEQFF. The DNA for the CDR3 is TGTGCCAGCTCACCACTGGCGGGAACTGCTCATTACAATGAGCAGTTCTTC. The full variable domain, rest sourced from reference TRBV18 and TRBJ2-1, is NAGVMQNPRHLVRRRGQEARLRCSPMKGHSHVYWYRQLPEEGLKFMVYLQKENIIDESGMPKERFSAEFPKEGPSILRIQQVVRGDSAAYFCASSPLAGTAHYNEQFFGPGTRLTVL.

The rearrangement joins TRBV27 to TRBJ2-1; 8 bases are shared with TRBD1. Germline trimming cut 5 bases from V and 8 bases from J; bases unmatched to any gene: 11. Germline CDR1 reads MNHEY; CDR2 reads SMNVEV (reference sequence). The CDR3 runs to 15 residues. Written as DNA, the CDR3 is TGTGCCAGCAGTGTCAGCTCACAGGGGGAGGATGAGCAGTTCTTC. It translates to CASSVSSQGEDEQFF.